These T cell receptor beta chains were read from a single sample in a study of PD-1 blockade in classical Hodgkin lymphoma. Profiling relied on immunoSEQ multiplex PCR, and the TCRdb table lists in-frame clones only, not all of them. The table records some 100,000 clones, just under 95% of them present only once. Sequences were derived from peripheral blood mononuclear cells (PBMCs), sampled at baseline. Source of these receptors: a human donor with classical Hodgkin lymphoma. CDR3s leave out the opening cysteine and the closing phenylalanine or tryptophan.

J: TRBJ1-3
V: TRBV5-1
CDR3: ASSAGPVNTIY

J: TRBJ1-4
V: TRBV5-4
CDR3: ASSLEGGGGEKLF

J: TRBJ1-6
V: TRBV30
CDR3: ASGQDGSPLH

J: TRBJ2-3
V: TRBV13
CDR3: ASSPSGAGGDTQY

J: TRBJ1-1
V: TRBV6-5
CDR3: ASSRPGTGFHEAF

J: TRBJ1-5
V: TRBV28
CDR3: ASSLVSNPTIHQPQH

J: TRBJ2-7
V: TRBV11-2
CDR3: ASSFRSYEQY

J: TRBJ2-5
V: TRBV30
CDR3: AWSPHISVPGVPRAGQETQY

J: TRBJ2-1
V: TRBV7-9
CDR3: ASRVVEQF

J: TRBJ2-5
V: TRBV5-1
CDR3: ASSFVGQAGGFYGETQY

J: TRBJ2-3
V: TRBV5-1
CDR3: ASSYAGTPTDTQY

J: TRBJ1-5
V: TRBV30
CDR3: AWNFDIGNQPQH

J: TRBJ2-3
V: TRBV7-3
CDR3: ASSLAGTGSTDTQY

J: TRBJ2-3
V: TRBV5-1
CDR3: ASSTRDRERSGSGADTQY

J: TRBJ2-7
V: TRBV27
CDR3: ASSHTSGPTYEQY

J: TRBJ2-1
V: TRBV6-5
CDR3: ASEGPPGEQF

J: TRBJ2-7
V: TRBV29-1
CDR3: SVRAGQDYEQY

J: TRBJ1-3
V: TRBV28
CDR3: ASSFQGAGNTIY

J: TRBJ2-4
V: TRBV4-1
CDR3: ASSPIAGGPEGRDKDIQY

J: TRBJ2-7
V: TRBV7-9
CDR3: ASSPPLAGTYEQY

J: TRBJ1-1
V: TRBV5-4
CDR3: ASTRTRDTEAF